This T cell receptor beta chain appears in the sequencing data of a study of shared clonotypes between healthy human individuals (dated by TCRdb to the early 2020s). Looking at the study overall: Two women and a few men aged 18 to 49 years were included in the cohort. Different laboratories and diverse techniques were used to prepare libraries and sequence TCR repertoires, to increase sequencing depth and limit assay-specific biases. To estimate repertoire size and how much clonotypes are shared between individuals, the study performed deep sequencing of blood TCR repertoires from a handful of healthy adults. Between about 0.85 and 8.9 billion PBMCs per donor were obtained by leukapheresis. Per donor, three plates each were used for CD4 naive and CD4 memory, two for CD8 naive, and one for CD8 memory.

V ends up 8 bases short and J 6 bases short, with an unmatched junction base count of 10. The CDR3 runs 14 amino acids, cysteine and phenylalanine included. Here the CDR3 DNA is all that survives: 42 bases in frame from base 1. CDR1 is given as LNHDA and CDR2 as SQIVND, both from the germline V gene (reference sequence). TCR CDR3 regions were amplified from genomic DNA by multiplex PCR using the deep immunoSEQ assay. Genomic DNA extracted from each cell subset was distributed evenly over all wells of several immunoSEQ 96-well plates, and each plate served as one replicate. For sorted subsets, roughly 200 ng of genomic DNA, equivalent to about 30,000 T cell genomes, went into each replicate PCR. The purified libraries were quantified using a Qubit 3.0 fluorometer, sized with a Bioanalyzer 2100, and then quantified again using the KAPA Library Quantification kit. Every immunoSEQ 96-well plate was sequenced on a separate single-read 150-cycle Illumina NextSeq 550 flow cell. As for the authors' bioinformatics: Because the immunoSEQ output included only junctional sequences and no quality scores, the filtering could not be the same as the filtering used for full-length reads. Sequences were annotated with PyIR, a Python wrapper for IgBLAST v1.9, and V/J genes and CDR3 were assigned using IMGT germline references. Reads were removed for weak V/J assignments (E-value above 1e-6), missing CDR3, stop codons, out-of-frame junctions, or ambiguous translated residues. V3J clonotypes were defined by identical inferred V gene, J gene, and CDR3 amino acid sequence. The percentage overlap between two repertoires was calculated by dividing the number of shared unique clonotypes by the size of the smaller repertoire. Richness of each repertoire was evaluated using RTK rarefaction, the Chao1 estimator, and Recon v2.1 estimates of unobserved clonotypes. Generation probabilities were computed with OLGA for all TCRbeta clonotypes obtained by the gDNA method from several donors. Here the immuneACCESS table is served through TCRdb, limited to in-frame sequences with V and J called. Missing clones are a known gap in these copies; in checked studies unresolved V genes cover under half, and the rest lacks a known reason. V, J and clone size are taken as reported in that table, and D and trimming were inferred from the DNA itself. This sample lists 850,000 to 1,100,000 clones; approximately 75% were detected once. The ten biggest clones cover roughly 0.83% of the sample.

About this clone: Its antigen remains unidentified. The sample holds no much larger clone one base away, and base qualities are not on file.

The paper's findings and limits, for the study overall: Because the study included only a small number of donors, the genetic and exposure-history diversity represented was limited. Based on pairwise subsampling, the degree of clonotype sharing among donors was expected to be affected by sequencing depth. Estimated clonotype richness was generally larger for naive than for memory subsets. Sampling was restricted to blood, and TCR repertoires in tissue are likely to differ from TCR repertoires in blood. Even with the large sequencing depth, rarefaction of the sorted-subset datasets indicated that sequencing was incomplete. Compared with non-shared clonotypes, clonotypes shared by all four sorted-subset donors had higher generation probabilities. Across four donors, about 5.2% of naive CD4, 3% to 3.5% of naive CD8, 2% to 2.5% of memory CD4, and around 0.4% of memory CD8 clonotypes were shared.

Donors were healthy HIV-negative adults with no recently reported acute infections or vaccinations. Only Caucasian adults living in Nashville, Tennessee, USA were represented among the donors. Magnetic negative selection was used to enrich CD4+ T cells, after which naive cells were positively selected on CD45RA and the negative fraction became the memory subset. After blood collection by leukapheresis, PBMCs were isolated using Ficoll-Histopaque density gradient centrifugation and then cryopreserved in the vapor phase of liquid nitrogen. Analytical flow cytometry was used to check the purity and quantity of every magnetically sorted T cell population. Each sorted fraction had its genomic DNA isolated and then quantified by UV absorbance on a Nanodrop 2000c.

The sequenced sample was memory CD4+ T cells from PBMCs. The cell subset or site label of this sample denotes: CD45RA-negative fraction. The sequence joins TRBV19 to TRBJ1-5, and TRBD1 matches 7 of the central bases. The TCR was taken from a man between 18 and 29 years old in good health. Some clones in this sample may be carry-over from other donors' samples. Read as DNA, the sequence is TGTGCCAGTTCCTCTACAGGGGTGGTTCAGCCCCAGCATTTT. Translated, this is CASSSTGVVQPQHF.